What follows is one T cell receptor (beta chain) and its context. Its antigen remains unidentified. These data belong to a study of cytomegalovirus exposure and HLA in healthy donors. Study-level points and caveats: One variant, a missense change in DCLRE1C, was linked in a later analysis to TCR beta V- and J-gene trimming. Donors belonging to an Asian-associated ancestry cluster reportedly showed fewer N-insertions in productive TCRs than the roughly 680-donor mean, according to what a later analysis found. Accounts indicate the classifier identified cytomegalovirus status with strong specificity and sensitivity. Some V segments, including TRBV6-2 and TRBV6-3, were excluded as indistinguishable.

The PCR contained 60 Vbeta and 13 Jbeta primers. Sequencing was performed with immunoSEQ multiplex PCR; in TCRdb, only in-frame clones are kept and a portion is missing. The sample yields 200,000 or so clones, more than 75% seen once. Germline CDR1 is MRHNA and CDR2 is SNTAGT. The CDR3 contains 13 residues. The germline V and J ends were trimmed by 6 bases and 6 bases, with 12 bases remaining between them. The sequence was obtained from a human donor in good health. Sequenced: PBMCs. V is TRBV6-4 and J is TRBJ1-5; no clear D. The CDR3 reads CASSGEGGQPQHF. As DNA, the CDR3 is TGTGCCAGCAGCGGGGAAGGAGGTCAGCCCCAGCATTTT.